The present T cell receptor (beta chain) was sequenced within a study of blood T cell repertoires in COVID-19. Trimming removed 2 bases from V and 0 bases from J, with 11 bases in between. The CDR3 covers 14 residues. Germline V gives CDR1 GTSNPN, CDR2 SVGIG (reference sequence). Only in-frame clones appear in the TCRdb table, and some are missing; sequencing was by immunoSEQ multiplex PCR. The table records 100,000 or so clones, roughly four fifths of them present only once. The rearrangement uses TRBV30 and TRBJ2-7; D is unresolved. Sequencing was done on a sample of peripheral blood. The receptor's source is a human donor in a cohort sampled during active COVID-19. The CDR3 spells CAWSRQRGSYEQYF. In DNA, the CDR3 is TGTGCCTGGAGTAGGCAGCGTGGCTCCTACGAGCAGTACTTC.